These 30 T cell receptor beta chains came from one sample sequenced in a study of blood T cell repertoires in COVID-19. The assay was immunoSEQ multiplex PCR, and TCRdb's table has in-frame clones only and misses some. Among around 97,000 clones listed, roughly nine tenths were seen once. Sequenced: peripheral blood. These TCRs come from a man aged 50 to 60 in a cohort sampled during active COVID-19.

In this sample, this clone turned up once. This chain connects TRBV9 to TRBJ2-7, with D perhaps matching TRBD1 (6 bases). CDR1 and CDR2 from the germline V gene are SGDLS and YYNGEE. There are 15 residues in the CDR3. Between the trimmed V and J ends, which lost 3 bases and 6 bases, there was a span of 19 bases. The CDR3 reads CASSGTPDSMSEQYF. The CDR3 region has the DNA TGTGCCAGCAGCGGAACCCCGGACAGCATGAGCGAGCAGTACTTC.

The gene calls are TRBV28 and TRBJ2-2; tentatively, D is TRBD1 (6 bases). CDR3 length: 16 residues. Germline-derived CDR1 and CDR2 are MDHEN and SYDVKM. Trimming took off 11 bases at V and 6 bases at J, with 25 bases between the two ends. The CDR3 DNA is TGTGCCTCCTCATCGCCCCCAGGGGAAGGGTCCGGGGAGCTGTTTTTT. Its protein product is CASSSPPGEGSGELFF.

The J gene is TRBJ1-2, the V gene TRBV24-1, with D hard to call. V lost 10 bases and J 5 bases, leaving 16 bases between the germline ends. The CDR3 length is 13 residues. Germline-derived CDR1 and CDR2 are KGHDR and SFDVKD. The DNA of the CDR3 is TGTGCCACGCAAACAGCCCCGGGATATGGCTACACCTTC. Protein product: CATQTAPGYGYTF.

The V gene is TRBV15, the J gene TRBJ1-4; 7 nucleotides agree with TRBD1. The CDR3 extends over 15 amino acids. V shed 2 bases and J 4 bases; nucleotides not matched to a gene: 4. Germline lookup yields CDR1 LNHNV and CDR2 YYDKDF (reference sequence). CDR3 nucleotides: TGTGCCACCAGCAGAAACAGGGGTTTTAATGAAAAACTGTTTTTT. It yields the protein CATSRNRGFNEKLFF.

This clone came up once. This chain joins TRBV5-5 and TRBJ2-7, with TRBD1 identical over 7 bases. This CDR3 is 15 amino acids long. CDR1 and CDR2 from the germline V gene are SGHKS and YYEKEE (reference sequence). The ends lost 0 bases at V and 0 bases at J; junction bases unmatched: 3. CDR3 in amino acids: CASSLAPGGSYEQYF. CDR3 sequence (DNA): TGTGCCAGCAGCTTGGCCCCAGGGGGCTCCTACGAGCAGTACTTC.

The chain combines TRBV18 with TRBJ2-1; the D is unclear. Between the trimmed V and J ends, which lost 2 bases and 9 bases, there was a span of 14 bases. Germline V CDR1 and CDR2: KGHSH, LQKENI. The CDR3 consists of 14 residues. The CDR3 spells CASSPSRSNGEQFF. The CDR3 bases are TGTGCCAGCTCACCATCGCGGAGCAACGGTGAGCAGTTCTTC.

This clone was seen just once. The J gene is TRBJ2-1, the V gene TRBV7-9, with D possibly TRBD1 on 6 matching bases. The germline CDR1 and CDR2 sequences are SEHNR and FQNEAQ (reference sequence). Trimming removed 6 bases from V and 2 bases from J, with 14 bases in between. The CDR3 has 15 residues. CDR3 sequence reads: CASRRDTTTYNEQFF. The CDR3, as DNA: TGTGCCAGCAGGAGGGACACGACAACCTACAATGAGCAGTTCTTC. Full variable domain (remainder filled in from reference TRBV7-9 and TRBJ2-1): DTGVSQNPRHKITKRGQNVTFRCDPISEHNRLYWYRQTLGQGPEFLTYFQNEAQLEKSRLLSDRFSAERPKGSFSTLEIQRTEQGDSAMYLCASRRDTTTYNEQFFGPGTRLTVL.

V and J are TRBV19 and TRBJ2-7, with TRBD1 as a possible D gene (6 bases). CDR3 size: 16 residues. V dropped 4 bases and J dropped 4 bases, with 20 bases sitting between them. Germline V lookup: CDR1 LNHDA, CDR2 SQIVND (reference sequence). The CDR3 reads CASSKTRDMGPYEQYV. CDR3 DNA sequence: TGTGCCAGTAGTAAGACCCGGGACATGGGGCCTTACGAGCAGTACGTC.

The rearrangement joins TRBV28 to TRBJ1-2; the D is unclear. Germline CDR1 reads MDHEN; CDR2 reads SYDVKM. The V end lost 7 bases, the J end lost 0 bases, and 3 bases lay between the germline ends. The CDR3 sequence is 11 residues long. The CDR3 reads CASTANYGYTF. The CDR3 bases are TGTGCCAGCACGGCTAACTATGGCTACACCTTC.

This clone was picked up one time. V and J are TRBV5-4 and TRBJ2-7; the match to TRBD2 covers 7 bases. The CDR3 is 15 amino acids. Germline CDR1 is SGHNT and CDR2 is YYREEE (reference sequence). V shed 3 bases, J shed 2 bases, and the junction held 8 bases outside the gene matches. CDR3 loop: CASSSEGGAPYEQYF. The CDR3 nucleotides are TGTGCCAGCAGCTCAGAGGGAGGGGCCCCCTACGAGCAGTACTTC.

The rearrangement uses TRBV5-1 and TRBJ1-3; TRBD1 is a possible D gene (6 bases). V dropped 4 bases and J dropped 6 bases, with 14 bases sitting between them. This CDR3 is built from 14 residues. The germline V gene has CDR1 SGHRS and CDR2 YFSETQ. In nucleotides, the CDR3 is TGCGCCAGCAGCGCCGGGGGGCCCCAAAACACCATATATTTT. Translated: CASSAGGPQNTIYF.

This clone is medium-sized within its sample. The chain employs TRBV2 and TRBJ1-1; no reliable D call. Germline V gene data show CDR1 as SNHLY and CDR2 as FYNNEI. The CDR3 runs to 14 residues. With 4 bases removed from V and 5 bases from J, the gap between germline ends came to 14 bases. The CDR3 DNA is TGTGCCAGCAGTGTTGTCGGACTTGGGACTGAAGCTTTCTTT. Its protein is CASSVVGLGTEAFF.

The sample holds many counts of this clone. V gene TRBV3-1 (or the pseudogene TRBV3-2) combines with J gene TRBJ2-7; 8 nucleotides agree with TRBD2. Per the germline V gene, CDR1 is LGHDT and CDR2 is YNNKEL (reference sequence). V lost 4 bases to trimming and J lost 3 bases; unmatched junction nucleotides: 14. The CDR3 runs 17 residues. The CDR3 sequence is CASSLSGRGTRVYEQYF. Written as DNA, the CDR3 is TGTGCCAGCAGCCTCTCCGGAAGAGGGACTAGAGTCTACGAGCAGTACTTC.

For the CDR3, the DNA is TGTGCCAGCAGTAAACCACAGGGGGTATACGAGCAGTACTTC. It encodes CASSKPQGVYEQYF. V gene TRBV6-2 or TRBV6-3 combines with J gene TRBJ2-7; 8 bases map to TRBD1. The V segment lost 5 bases and the J segment 4 bases; nucleotides outside the gene matches: 7. The germline gives CDR1 MNHEY, CDR2 SVGEGT. The CDR3 extends over 14 amino acids.

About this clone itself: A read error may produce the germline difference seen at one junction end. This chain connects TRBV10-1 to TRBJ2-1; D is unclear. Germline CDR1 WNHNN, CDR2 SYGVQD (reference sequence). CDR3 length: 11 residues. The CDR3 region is CASSDYSSAVF. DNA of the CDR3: TGCGCCAGCAGTGATTACTCTTCGGCGGTCTTC.

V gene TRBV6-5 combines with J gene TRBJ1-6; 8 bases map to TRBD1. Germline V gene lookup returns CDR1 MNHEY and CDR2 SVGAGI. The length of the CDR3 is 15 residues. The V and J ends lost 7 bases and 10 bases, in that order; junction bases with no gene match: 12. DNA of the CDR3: TGTGCCAGCATGGGACGTACAGGGGGGTGGTCACCCCTCCACTTT. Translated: CASMGRTGGWSPLHF.

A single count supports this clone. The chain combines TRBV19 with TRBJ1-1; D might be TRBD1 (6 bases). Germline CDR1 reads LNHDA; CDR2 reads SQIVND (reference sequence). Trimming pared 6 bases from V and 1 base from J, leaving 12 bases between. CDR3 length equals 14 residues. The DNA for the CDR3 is TGTGCCAGTAGGGTACAGGGATCGAACACTGAAGCTTTCTTT. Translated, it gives CASRVQGSNTEAFF.

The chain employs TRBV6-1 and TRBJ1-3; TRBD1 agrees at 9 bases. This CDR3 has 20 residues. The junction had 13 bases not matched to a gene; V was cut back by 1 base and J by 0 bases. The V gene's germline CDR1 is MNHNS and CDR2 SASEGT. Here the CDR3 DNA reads TGTGCCAGCAGTGAAGGGGGGCTGCGGGGGACAGGGCGCTCTGGAAACACCATATATTTT. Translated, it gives CASSEGGLRGTGRSGNTIYF.

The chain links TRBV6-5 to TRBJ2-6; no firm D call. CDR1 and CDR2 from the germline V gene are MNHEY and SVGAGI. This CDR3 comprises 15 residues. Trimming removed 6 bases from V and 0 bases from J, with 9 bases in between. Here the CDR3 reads CASSPRSSGANVLTF. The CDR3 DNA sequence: TGTGCCAGCAGCCCACGGTCCTCTGGGGCCAACGTCCTGACTTTC.

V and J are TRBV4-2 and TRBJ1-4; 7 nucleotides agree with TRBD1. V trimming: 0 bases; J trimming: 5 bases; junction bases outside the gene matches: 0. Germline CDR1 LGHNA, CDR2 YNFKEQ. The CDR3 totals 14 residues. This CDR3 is CASSQEQGNEKLFF. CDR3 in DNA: TGTGCCAGCAGCCAAGAACAGGGGAATGAAAAACTGTTTTTT.

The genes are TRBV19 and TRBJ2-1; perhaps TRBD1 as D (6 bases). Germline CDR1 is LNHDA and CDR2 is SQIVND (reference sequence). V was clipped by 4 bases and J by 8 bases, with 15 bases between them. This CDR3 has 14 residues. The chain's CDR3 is CASSTLQGRDEQFF. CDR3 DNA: TGTGCCAGTAGTACCCTACAGGGTAGGGATGAGCAGTTCTTC.

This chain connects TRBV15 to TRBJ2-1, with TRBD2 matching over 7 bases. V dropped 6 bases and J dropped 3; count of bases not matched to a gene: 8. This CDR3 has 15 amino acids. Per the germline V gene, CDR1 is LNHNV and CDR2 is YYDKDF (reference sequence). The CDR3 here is CATRDPGLFYNEQFF. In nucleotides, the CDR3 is TGTGCCACCAGAGACCCGGGACTATTCTACAATGAGCAGTTCTTC.

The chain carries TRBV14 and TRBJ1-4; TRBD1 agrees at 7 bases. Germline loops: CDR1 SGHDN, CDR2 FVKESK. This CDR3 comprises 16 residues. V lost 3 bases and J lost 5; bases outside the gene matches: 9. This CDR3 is CASSHLTGKINEKLFF. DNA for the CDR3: TGTGCCAGCAGCCACCTGACAGGGAAGATCAATGAAAAACTGTTTTTT.

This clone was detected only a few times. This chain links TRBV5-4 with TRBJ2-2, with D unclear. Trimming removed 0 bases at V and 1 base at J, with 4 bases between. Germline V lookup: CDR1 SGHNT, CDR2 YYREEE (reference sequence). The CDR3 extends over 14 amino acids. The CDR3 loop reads CASSLAKNTGELFF. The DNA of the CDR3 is TGTGCCAGCAGCTTGGCCAAGAACACCGGGGAGCTGTTTTTT. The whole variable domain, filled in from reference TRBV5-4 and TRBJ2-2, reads ETGVTQSPTHLIKTRGQQVTLRCSSQSGHNTVSWYQQALGQGPQFIFQYYREEENGRGNFPPRFSGLQFPNYSSELNVNALELDDSALYLCASSLAKNTGELFFGEGSRLTVL.

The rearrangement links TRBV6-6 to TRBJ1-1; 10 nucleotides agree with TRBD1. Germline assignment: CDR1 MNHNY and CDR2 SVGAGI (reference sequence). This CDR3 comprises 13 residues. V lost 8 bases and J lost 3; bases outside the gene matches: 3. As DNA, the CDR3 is TGTGCCAGCGTGGACAGGGGGGACACTGAAGCTTTCTTT. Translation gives CASVDRGDTEAFF.

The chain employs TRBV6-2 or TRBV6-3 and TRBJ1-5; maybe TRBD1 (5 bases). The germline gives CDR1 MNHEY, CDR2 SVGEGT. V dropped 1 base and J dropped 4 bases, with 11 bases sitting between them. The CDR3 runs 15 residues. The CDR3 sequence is CASSYFSGINQPQHF. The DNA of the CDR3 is TGTGCCAGCAGTTACTTTTCAGGGATAAATCAGCCCCAGCATTTT.

CDR3 DNA sequence: TGTGCCAGCTCACCTAAGCAGGGCCCATTAGCTAACTATGGCTACACCTTC. The encoded protein is CASSPKQGPLANYGYTF. V gene TRBV18 combines with J gene TRBJ1-2; TRBD1 is a possible D gene (5 bases). Germline values: CDR1 KGHSH, CDR2 LQKENI. The CDR3 has 17 residues. Trimming shortened V by 3 bases and J by 0 bases, and 17 bases separated the two germline ends.

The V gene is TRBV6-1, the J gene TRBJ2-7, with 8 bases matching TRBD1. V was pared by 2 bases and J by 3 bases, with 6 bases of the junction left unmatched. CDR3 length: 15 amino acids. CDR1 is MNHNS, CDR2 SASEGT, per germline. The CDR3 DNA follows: TGTGCCAGCAGTGAATCGGCAGGGGGCCTCTACGAGCAGTACGTC. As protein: CASSESAGGLYEQYV.

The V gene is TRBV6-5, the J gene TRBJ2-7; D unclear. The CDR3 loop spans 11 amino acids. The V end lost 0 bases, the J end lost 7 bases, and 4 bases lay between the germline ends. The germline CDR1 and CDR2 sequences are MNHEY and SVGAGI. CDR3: CASSYSGEQYF. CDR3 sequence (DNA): TGTGCCAGCAGTTACTCCGGGGAGCAGTACTTC.

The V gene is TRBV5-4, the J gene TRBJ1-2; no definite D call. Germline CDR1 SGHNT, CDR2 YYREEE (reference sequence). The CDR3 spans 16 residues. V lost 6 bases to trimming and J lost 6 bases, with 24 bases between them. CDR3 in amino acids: CASKIKGMGEGNGYTF. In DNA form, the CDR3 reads TGTGCCAGCAAAATTAAAGGCATGGGCGAGGGAAATGGCTACACCTTC. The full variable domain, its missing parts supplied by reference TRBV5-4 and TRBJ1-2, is ETGVTQSPTHLIKTRGQQVTLRCSSQSGHNTVSWYQQALGQGPQFIFQYYREEENGRGNFPPRFSGLQFPNYSSELNVNALELDDSALYLCASKIKGMGEGNGYTFGSGTRLTVV.